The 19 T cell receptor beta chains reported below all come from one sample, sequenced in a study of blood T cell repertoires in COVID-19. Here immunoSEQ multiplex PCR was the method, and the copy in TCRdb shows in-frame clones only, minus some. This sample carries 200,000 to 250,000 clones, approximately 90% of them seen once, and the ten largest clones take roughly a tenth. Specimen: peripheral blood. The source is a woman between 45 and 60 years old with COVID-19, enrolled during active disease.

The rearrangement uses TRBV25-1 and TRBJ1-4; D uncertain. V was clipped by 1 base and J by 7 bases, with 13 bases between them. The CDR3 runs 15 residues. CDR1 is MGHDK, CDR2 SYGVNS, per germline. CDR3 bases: TGTGCCAGCAGTGAATGGGCTGTTTATGGTGAAAAACTGTTTTTT. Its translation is CASSEWAVYGEKLFF.

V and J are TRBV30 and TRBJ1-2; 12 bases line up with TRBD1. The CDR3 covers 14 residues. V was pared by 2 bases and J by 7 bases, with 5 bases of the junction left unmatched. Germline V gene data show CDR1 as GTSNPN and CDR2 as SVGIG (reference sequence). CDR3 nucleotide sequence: TGTGCCTGGAGTCTGGGACAGGGGGCCAGTGGCTACACCTTC. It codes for CAWSLGQGASGYTF.

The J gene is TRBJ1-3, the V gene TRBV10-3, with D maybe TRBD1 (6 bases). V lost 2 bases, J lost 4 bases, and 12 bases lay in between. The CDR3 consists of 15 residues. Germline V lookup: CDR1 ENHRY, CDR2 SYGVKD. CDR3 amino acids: CAISEPDSPGNTIYF. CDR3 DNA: TGTGCCATCAGTGAGCCGGACAGCCCAGGAAACACCATATATTTT.

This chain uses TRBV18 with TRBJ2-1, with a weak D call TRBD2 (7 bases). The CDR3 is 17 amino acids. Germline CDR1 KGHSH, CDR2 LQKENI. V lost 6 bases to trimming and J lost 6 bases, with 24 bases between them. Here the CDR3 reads CASSPNMAGARGNEQFF. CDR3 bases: TGTGCCAGCTCCCCCAACATGGCGGGGGCACGGGGCAATGAGCAGTTCTTC. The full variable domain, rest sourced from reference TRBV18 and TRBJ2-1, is NAGVMQNPRHLVRRRGQEARLRCSPMKGHSHVYWYRQLPEEGLKFMVYLQKENIIDESGMPKERFSAEFPKEGPSILRIQQVVRGDSAAYFCASSPNMAGARGNEQFFGPGTRLTVL.

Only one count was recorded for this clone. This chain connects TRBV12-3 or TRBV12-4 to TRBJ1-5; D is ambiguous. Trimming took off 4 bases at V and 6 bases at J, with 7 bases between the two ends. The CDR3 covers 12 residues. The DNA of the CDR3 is TGTGCCAGCAGTTCGGCGGTTCAGCCCCAGCATTTT. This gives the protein CASSSAVQPQHF.

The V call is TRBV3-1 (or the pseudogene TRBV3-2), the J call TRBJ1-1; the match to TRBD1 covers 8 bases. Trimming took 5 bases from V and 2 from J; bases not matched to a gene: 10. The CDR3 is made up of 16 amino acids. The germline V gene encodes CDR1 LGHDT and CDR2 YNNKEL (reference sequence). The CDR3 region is CASSSQGANLNTEAFF. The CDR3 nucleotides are TGTGCCAGCAGCTCTCAGGGGGCCAACTTAAACACTGAAGCTTTCTTT.

Here the CDR3 reads CASSLGRGGLNEQFF. As DNA, the CDR3 is TGTGCCAGCAGCTTAGGGCGGGGGGGCCTAAATGAGCAGTTCTTC. This sequence joins TRBV11-2 and TRBJ2-1; 9 nucleotides match TRBD2. CDR3 size: 15 residues. The V gene's germline CDR1 is SGHAT and CDR2 FQNNGV. With V trimmed by 1 base and J by 7 bases, 5 bases remained unmatched.

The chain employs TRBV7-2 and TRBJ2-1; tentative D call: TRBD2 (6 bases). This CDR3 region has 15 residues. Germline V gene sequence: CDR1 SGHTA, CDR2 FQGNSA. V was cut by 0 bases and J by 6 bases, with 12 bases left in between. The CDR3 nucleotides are TGTGCCAGCAGCTTAGCGGGGGGTCGGTTCAATGAGCAGTTCTTC. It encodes CASSLAGGRFNEQFF.

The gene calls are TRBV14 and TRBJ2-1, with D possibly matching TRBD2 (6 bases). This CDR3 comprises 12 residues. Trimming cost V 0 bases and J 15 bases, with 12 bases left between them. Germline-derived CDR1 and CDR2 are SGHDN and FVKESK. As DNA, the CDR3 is TGTGCCAGCAGCCAAGAGCGGGGCTGGGGGTTCTTC. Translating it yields CASSQERGWGFF.

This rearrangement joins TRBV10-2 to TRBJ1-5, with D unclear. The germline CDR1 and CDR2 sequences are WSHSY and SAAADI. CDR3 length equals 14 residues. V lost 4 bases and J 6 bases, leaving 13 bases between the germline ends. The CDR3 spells CASSGEGFGQPQHF. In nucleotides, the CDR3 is TGCGCCAGCAGTGGAGAGGGTTTCGGTCAGCCCCAGCATTTT.

The CDR3 bases are TGCGCCAGCAGCTTGACCCAGACAGGGAGGACAGAGACCCAGTACTTC. The encoded protein is CASSLTQTGRTETQYF. V and J are TRBV5-1 and TRBJ2-5, with D maybe TRBD1 (7 bases). Per germline, CDR1 SGHRS and CDR2 YFSETQ. The CDR3 contains 16 residues. Trimming stripped 1 base from V and 4 bases from J, with 17 bases between.

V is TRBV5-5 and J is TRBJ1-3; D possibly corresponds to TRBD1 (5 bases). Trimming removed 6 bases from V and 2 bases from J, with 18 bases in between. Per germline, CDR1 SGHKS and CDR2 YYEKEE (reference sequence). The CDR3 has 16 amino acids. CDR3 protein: CASTRGGSLTGNTIYF. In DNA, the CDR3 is TGTGCCAGCACCCGCGGGGGGAGTTTAACTGGAAACACCATATATTTT.

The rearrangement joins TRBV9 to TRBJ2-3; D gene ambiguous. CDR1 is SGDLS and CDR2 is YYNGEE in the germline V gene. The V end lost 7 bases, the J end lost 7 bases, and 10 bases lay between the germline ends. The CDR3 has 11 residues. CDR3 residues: CASLSSNTQYF. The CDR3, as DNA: TGTGCCAGCCTATCTTCGAATACGCAGTATTTT.

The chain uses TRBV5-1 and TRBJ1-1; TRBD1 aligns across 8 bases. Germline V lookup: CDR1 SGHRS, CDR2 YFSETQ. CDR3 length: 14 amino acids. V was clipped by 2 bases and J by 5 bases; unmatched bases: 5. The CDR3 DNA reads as TGCGCCAGCAGCTTACAGGGGGATGGAACTGAAGCTTTCTTT. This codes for CASSLQGDGTEAFF.

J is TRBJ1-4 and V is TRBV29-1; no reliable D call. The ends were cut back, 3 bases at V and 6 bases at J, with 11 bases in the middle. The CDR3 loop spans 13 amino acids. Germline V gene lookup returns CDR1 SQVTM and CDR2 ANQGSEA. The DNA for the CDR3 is TGCAGCGTTGAGGTCTGGGGAGATGAAAAACTGTTTTTT. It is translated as CSVEVWGDEKLFF.

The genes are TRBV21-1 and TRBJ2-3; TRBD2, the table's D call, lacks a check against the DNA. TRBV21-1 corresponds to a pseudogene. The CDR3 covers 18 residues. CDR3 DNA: TGTGCCAGCAGCACTTCCGCGAGGGCTAGCGGGGGCACAGATACGCAGTATTTT. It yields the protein CASSTSARASGGTDTQYF.

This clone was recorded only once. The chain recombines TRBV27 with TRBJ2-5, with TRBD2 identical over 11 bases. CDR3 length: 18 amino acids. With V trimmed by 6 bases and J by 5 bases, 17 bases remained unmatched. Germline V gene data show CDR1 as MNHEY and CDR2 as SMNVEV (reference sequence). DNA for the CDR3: TGTGCCAGCAGACCTCTCATCGACCTAGCGGGGGGAGGGGAGACCCAGTACTTC. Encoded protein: CASRPLIDLAGGGETQYF.

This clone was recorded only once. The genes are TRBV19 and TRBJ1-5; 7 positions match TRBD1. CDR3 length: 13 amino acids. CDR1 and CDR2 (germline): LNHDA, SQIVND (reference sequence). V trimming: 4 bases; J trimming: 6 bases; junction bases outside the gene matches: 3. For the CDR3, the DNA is TGTGCCAGTAGTAGGCAGGGGGGTCAGCCCCAGCATTTT. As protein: CASSRQGGQPQHF.

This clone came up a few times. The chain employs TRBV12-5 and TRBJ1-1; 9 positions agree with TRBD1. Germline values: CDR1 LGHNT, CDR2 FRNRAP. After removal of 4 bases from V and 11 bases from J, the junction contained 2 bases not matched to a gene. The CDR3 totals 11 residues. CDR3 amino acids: CASGSDRGAFF. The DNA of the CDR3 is TGTGCTAGTGGTTCGGACAGGGGCGCTTTCTTT.